The clone carrying this TCR beta chain was observed once. The target antigen is unknown. Every patient was affected by relapse after autologous stem cell transplantation, while exposure to brentuximab vedotin was not uniform. These data belong to a study of PD-1 blockade in classical Hodgkin lymphoma. Study-wide findings and caveats: The study found that TCR diversity rose significantly by C4D1 in CD4+ but not CD8+ cells.

The V end was cut by 4 bases, the J end by 1 base, with 9 bases between. This CDR3 has 13 residues. Per germline, CDR1 SGHRS and CDR2 YFSETQ. Some clones are missing from TCRdb's copy, which holds only in-frame ones; the method was immunoSEQ multiplex PCR. The table has roughly 13,000 clones, over 75% seen once. V usage is TRBV5-1 and J usage is TRBJ2-7; weak D call: TRBD1 (6 bases). The sample consisted of peripheral blood mononuclear cells (PBMCs), taken at baseline. This receptor was obtained from a human donor with classical Hodgkin lymphoma. The chain's CDR3 is CASSHGQSYEQYF. In nucleotides, the CDR3 is TGCGCCAGCAGCCACGGACAGTCCTACGAGCAGTACTTC.